A single sample is the source of the 2 T cell receptor beta chains below, sequenced in a study of shared clonotypes between healthy human individuals. Clones were read by immunoSEQ multiplex PCR, and TCRdb kept only the in-frame ones, dropping some. The sample includes approximately 600,000 clones, around 95% seen only once; the top ten take over 0.095%. Positively selected for CCR7, the CD45RO-negative cells used as naive CD8 cells excluded terminally differentiated effector memory CD45RA+ cells. Sequenced material: naive CD8+ T cells sorted from blood. These receptors all stem from a woman aged 25 to 45 in good health.

The rearrangement joins TRBV6-5 to TRBJ2-7; D is uncertain. Germline values: CDR1 MNHEY, CDR2 SVGAGI. The CDR3 loop spans 14 amino acids. V lost 0 bases and J lost 2, with 8 bases in between. The CDR3: CASSYSSRTYEQYF. The CDR3 DNA follows: TGTGCCAGCAGTTACTCGAGCAGAACCTACGAGCAGTACTTC.

The rearrangement uses TRBV10-2 and TRBJ2-7; the D is unclear. The V end lost 5 bases, the J end lost 7 bases, and 9 bases lay between the germline ends. Germline values: CDR1 WSHSY, CDR2 SAAADI. The CDR3 is 11 residues long. CDR3 residues: CASSLQGEQYF. The CDR3 DNA sequence: TGCGCCAGCAGTCTCCAAGGGGAGCAGTACTTC.